A selection of T cell receptor beta chains follows, all from one sample in a study of T cell changes during pregnancy in multiple sclerosis. Sequenced by immunoSEQ multiplex PCR; TCRdb stores in-frame clones only, minus some. The sample consists of around 63,000 clones, about 91% of them appearing once. The sequencing used peripheral blood, collected after pregnancy. Source of these receptors: a female donor with multiple sclerosis, enrolled in a pregnancy study. CDR3s include the opening cysteine and the closing phenylalanine or tryptophan. A D gene is named only where the DNA matches it firmly. Not all rows give a size; the values are once, few, many and, for expanded clones, a class.

TRBV7-7	TRBJ2-5	-	-	TGTGCTAGCAGCTTAGGGGGGACATTCGAAGAGACCCAGTACTTC	CASSLGGTFEETQYF
TRBV18	TRBJ2-7	TRBD2	-	TGTGCCAGCTCACAAGCGGGAGGCAACTCCTACGAGCAGTACTTC	CASSQAGGNSYEQYF
TRBV19	TRBJ2-5	TRBD1	-	TGTGCCAGTAGGAGACAGGGAGAAGAGACCCAGTACTTC	CASRRQGEETQYF
TRBV12-2	TRBJ2-7	-	-	TGTGCAAGGACGGACTCTTACGAGCAGTACTTC	CARTDSYEQYF
TRBV5-1	TRBJ1-4	TRBD1	-	TGCGCCAGCAGCTTGGGCGACAGGGGTACTGAAAAACTGTTTTTT	CASSLGDRGTEKLFF
TRBV27	TRBJ2-7	-	-	TGTGCCAGCAGTCCCAGGGAGGACTACGAGCAGTACTTC	CASSPREDYEQYF
TRBV12-5	TRBJ2-2	TRBD2	-	TGTGCTAGTGGTTTCTGGCGGGAGGGGGCCGGGGAGCTGTTTTTT	CASGFWREGAGELFF
TRBV28	TRBJ2-2	-	-	TGTGCCAGCAGTTTTGAGGCTCCAACGAACACCGGGGAGCTGTTTTTT	CASSFEAPTNTGELFF
TRBV2	TRBJ2-7	TRBD1	-	TGTGCCAGCAGCGGACAGGGGGTAAAGGTAGGCGAGCAGTACTTC	CASSGQGVKVGEQYF
TRBV25-1	TRBJ1-1	TRBD1	once	TGTGCCAGCAGTCCGGCAGGGGGTCCGACTGAAGCTTTCTTT	CASSPAGGPTEAFF
TRBV10-1	TRBJ2-2	-	once	TGCGCCAGCAGTGACCACCTCCGGGACTCGAACACCGGGGAGCTGTTTTTT	CASSDHLRDSNTGELFF
TRBV4-1	TRBJ1-5	-	once	TGCGCCAGCAGCCAAAGTCAGGCAAATAATCAGCCCCAGCATTTT	CASSQSQANNQPQHF
TRBV27	TRBJ2-7	TRBD2	many	TGTGCCAGCAGTCCGAGTCTAGCGGGAGTCTCCTACGAGCAGTACTTC	CASSPSLAGVSYEQYF
TRBV5-6	TRBJ1-2	-	-	TGTGCCAGCAGCTTGACGGATGGCTACACCTTC	CASSLTDGYTF
TRBV10-3	TRBJ2-5	TRBD2	-	TGTGCCATCGGTGGGGCGAGCGGGAAGGAGACCCAGTACTTC	CAIGGASGKETQYF
TRBV18	TRBJ1-1	-	-	TGTGCCAGCTCACCACAGGCAGGGGCCATGAACACTGAAGCTTTCTTT	CASSPQAGAMNTEAFF
TRBV2	TRBJ2-1	-	-	TGTGCCAGCAGTGTCGAGAATCCCTCCGCCAATGAGCAGTTCTTC	CASSVENPSANEQFF
TRBV2	TRBJ2-7	TRBD1	-	TGTGCCAGCAGCCCGGACAGGGTGGGCGAGCAGTACTTC	CASSPDRVGEQYF
TRBV10-1	TRBJ2-7	-	-	TGCGCCAGCAGTGAAGGAAGGGGCTACGAGCAGTACTTC	CASSEGRGYEQYF
TRBV7-9	TRBJ1-2	TRBD1	-	TGTGCCAGCAGCTTAGGACAGGGTCTTAACTATGGCTACACCTTC	CASSLGQGLNYGYTF
TRBV30	TRBJ1-2	TRBD1	-	TGTGCCTGGAGCCCTCGGTGGACAGGGGCCAGTGGATATGGCTACACCTTC	CAWSPRWTGASGYGYTF
TRBV6-5	TRBJ1-1	-	-	TGTGCCAGCAGCTTCAGGGGGAACACTGAAGCTTTCTTT	CASSFRGNTEAFF
TRBV9	TRBJ2-7	-	-	TGTGCCAGCAGCACCCGGGACAACTCCTACGAGCAGTACTTC	CASSTRDNSYEQYF
TRBV19	TRBJ1-1	-	few	TGTGCCAGTAGTATGAGTAAAAAGACTGAAGCTTTCTTT	CASSMSKKTEAFF
TRBV9	TRBJ1-4	-	-	TGTGCCAGCAGCCCGGGTACAACTAATGAAAAACTGTTTTTT	CASSPGTTNEKLFF
TRBV6-5	TRBJ1-1	-	-	TGTGCCAGCCCCGGTTGGAGGAACACTGAAGCTTTCTTT	CASPGWRNTEAFF
TRBV6-6	TRBJ2-5	TRBD2	-	TGTGCCAGCAACCTAGCGGGAGGGGGGGGAAAGACCCAGTACTTC	CASNLAGGGGKTQYF
TRBV7-9	TRBJ1-1	-	-	TGTGCCAGCAGCTTATATATCCAGGGAAGACCTGAAGCTTTCTTT	CASSLYIQGRPEAFF
TRBV2	TRBJ2-1	-	-	TGTGCCGGGGGCTATGAGCAGTTCTTC	CAGGYEQFF
TRBV5-1	TRBJ2-1	-	-	TGCGCCAGCAGATCACTAGTAAACAATGAGCAGTTCTTC	CASRSLVNNEQFF
TRBV10-2	TRBJ2-1	-	-	TGCGCCAGCAGTGACGAGGTCCATGAGCAGTTCTTC	CASSDEVHEQFF
TRBV30	TRBJ1-6	-	-	TGTGCCTGGAGTGTACAGTCCGGGACACCCCTCCACTTT	CAWSVQSGTPLHF
TRBV6-6	TRBJ2-5	TRBD1	-	TGTGCCAGCAGTCCCGGGACAGGGGTGTGGGAGACCCAGTACTTC	CASSPGTGVWETQYF
TRBV5-1	TRBJ2-2	TRBD2	-	TGCGCCAGCAGCCTCGGACTAGCGGGAGACGTGGCCGGGGAGCTGTTTTTT	CASSLGLAGDVAGELFF
TRBV2	TRBJ2-5	TRBD1	-	TGTGCCAGCAGTGCGGGACAGGGGCAAGAGACCCAGTACTTC	CASSAGQGQETQYF
TRBV28	TRBJ1-2	-	-	TGTGCCAGCAGTTTAAATCTCCCTGTGACAGAGAACTATGGCTACACCTTC	CASSLNLPVTENYGYTF
TRBV29-1	TRBJ1-1	-	-	TGCAGCGTTGAAGATGTGGCCACCGAAGCTTTCTTT	CSVEDVATEAFF
TRBV29-1	TRBJ2-1	-	-	TGCAGCGCACGGGACTACAATGAGCAGTTCTTC	CSARDYNEQFF
TRBV7-9	TRBJ1-5	-	-	TGTGCCAGCAGCTTATCTTGGGAGGACAATCAGCCCCAGCATTTT	CASSLSWEDNQPQHF
TRBV27	TRBJ2-6	-	-	TGTGCCAGCAGTGCGGGACTGACCTTGTCCTCTGGGGCCAACGTCCTGACTTTC	CASSAGLTLSSGANVLTF
TRBV9	TRBJ1-1	TRBD1	-	TGTGCCAGCAGCGTAGGGGGGACAGGGCCCACTGAAGCTTTCTTT	CASSVGGTGPTEAFF
TRBV28	TRBJ1-1	-	-	TGTGCCAGCAGTCCGTTTGGGGGGTTTCGGACTGAAGCTTTCTTT	CASSPFGGFRTEAFF
TRBV30	TRBJ2-7	TRBD2	-	TGTGCCTGGACTAGCGGGGGTTACGAGCAGTACTTC	CAWTSGGYEQYF
TRBV7-2	TRBJ1-5	-	-	TGTGCCAGCAGCCTCGGACAGATTAGCAATCAGCCCCAGCATTTT	CASSLGQISNQPQHF
TRBV6-5	TRBJ1-5	-	-	TGTGCCAGCAGTTGGGCCCCAAATGATCAGCCCCAGCATTTT	CASSWAPNDQPQHF
TRBV28	TRBJ2-7	TRBD1	-	TGTGCCAGCAGTTCGCCCGGGACAGGGGGCTCCTACGAGCAGTACTTC	CASSSPGTGGSYEQYF
TRBV19	TRBJ2-2	TRBD2	-	TGTGCCAGTAAGGGAGGGCCGGGCACCGGGGAGCTGTTTTTT	CASKGGPGTGELFF
TRBV5-1	TRBJ2-5	TRBD1	-	TGCGCCAGCAGCTTGGGGGACAGGGGGAAGACCCAGTACTTC	CASSLGDRGKTQYF
TRBV28	TRBJ2-2	TRBD2	once	TGTGCCAGCAGTTTAGCGGCTAGCGGGAGGACTGGGGAGCTGTTTTTT	CASSLAASGRTGELFF
TRBV6-5	TRBJ2-5	TRBD2	-	TGTGCCAGCAGCCTCGGACTAGCGGGAGTACTGTACTTC	CASSLGLAGVLYF
TRBV21-1	TRBJ1-2	-	-	TGTGCCAGCAGCTCGCTCCGGGACAGAGCTAACTATGGCTACACCTTC	CASSSLRDRANYGYTF
TRBV7-9	TRBJ2-7	-	-	TGTGCCAGCAGTTTTGGGGGCATTGCCTACGAGCAGTACTTC	CASSFGGIAYEQYF
TRBV30	TRBJ2-3	-	-	TGTGCCCACCGAGACGCGGTTACGCAGTATTTT	CAHRDAVTQYF